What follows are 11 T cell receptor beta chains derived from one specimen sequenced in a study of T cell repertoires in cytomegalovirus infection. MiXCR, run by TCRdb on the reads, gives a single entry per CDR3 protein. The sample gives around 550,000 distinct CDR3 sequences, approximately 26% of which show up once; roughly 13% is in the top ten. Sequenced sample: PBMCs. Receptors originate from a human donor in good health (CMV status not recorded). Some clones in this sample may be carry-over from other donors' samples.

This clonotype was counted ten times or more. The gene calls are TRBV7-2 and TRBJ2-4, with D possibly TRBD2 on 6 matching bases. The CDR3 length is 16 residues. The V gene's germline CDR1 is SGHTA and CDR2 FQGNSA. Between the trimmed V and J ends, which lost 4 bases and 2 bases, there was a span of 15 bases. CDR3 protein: CASSSPGLGPKNIQYF. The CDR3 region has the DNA TGTGCCAGCAGCTCCCCGGGACTCGGGCCCAAAAACATTCAGTACTTC. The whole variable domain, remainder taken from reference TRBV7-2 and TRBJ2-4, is GAGVSQSPSNKVTEKGKDVELRCDPISGHTALYWYRQSLGQGLEFLIYFQGNSAPDKSGLPSDRFSAERTGGSVSTLTIQRTQQEDSAVYLCASSSPGLGPKNIQYFGAGTRLSVL.

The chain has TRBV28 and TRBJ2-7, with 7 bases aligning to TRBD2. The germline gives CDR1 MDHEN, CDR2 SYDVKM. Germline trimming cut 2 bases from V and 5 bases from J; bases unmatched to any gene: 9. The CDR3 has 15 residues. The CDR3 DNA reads TGTGCCAGCAGTTTAGCGGGGGAGGCGGTGGACGAGCAGTACTTC. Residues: CASSLAGEAVDEQYF.

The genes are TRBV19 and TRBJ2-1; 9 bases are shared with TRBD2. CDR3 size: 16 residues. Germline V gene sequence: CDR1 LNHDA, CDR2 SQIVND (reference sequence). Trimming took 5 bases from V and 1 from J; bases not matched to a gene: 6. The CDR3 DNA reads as TGTGCCAGTAGTCTAATCGGACTAGCGTCCTACAATGAGCAGTTCTTC. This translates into CASSLIGLASYNEQFF.

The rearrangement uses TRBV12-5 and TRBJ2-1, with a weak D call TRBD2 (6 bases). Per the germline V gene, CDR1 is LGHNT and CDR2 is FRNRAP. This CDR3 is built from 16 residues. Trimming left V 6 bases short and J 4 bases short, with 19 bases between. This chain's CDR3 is CASGRIDVGTYNEQFF. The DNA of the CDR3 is TGTGCTAGTGGGAGAATCGACGTGGGGACTTACAATGAGCAGTTCTTC.

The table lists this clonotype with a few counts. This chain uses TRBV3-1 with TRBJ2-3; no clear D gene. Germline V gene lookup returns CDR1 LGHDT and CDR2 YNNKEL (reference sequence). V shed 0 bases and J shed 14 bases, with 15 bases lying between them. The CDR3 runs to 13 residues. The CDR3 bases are TGTGCCAGCAGCCAAGAGGGGATAAGAGGTCTGTATTTT. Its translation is CASSQEGIRGLYF.

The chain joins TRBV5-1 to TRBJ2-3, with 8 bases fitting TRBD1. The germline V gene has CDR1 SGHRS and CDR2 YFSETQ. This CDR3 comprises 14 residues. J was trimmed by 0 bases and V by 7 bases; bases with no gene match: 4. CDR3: CASRTGISTDTQYF. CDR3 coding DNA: TGCGCCAGCCGGACAGGGATTAGCACAGATACGCAGTATTTT.

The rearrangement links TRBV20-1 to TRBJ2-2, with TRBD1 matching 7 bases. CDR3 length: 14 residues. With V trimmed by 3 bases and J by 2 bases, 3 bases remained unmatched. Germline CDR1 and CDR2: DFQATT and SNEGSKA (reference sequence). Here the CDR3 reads CSASGQVNTGELFF. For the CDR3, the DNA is TGCAGTGCTAGCGGACAGGTCAACACCGGGGAGCTGTTTTTT.

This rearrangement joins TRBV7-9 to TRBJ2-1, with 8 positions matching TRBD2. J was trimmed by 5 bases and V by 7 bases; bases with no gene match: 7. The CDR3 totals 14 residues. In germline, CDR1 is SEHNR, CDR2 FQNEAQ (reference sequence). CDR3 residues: CASIPTSENNEQFF. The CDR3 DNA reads TGTGCCAGCATTCCGACTAGCGAGAACAATGAGCAGTTCTTC. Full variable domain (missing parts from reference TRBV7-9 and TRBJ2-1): DTGVSQNPRHKITKRGQNVTFRCDPISEHNRLYWYRQTLGQGPEFLTYFQNEAQLEKSRLLSDRFSAERPKGSFSTLEIQRTEQGDSAMYLCASIPTSENNEQFFGPGTRLTVL.

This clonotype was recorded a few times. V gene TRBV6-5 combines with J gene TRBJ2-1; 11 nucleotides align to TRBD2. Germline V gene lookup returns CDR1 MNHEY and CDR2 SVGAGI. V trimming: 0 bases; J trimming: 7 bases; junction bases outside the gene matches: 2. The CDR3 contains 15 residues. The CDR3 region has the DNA TGTGCCAGCAGTTACTCGGTAGCGGGAGGGAATGAGCAGTTCTTC. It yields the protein CASSYSVAGGNEQFF.

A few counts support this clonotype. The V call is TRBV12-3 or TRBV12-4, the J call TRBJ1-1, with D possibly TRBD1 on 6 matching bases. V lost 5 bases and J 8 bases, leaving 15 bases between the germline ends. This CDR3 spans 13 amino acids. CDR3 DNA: TGTGCCAGCAGTCCAGGGGCTCCCCCAGAAGCTTTCTTT. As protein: CASSPGAPPEAFF.

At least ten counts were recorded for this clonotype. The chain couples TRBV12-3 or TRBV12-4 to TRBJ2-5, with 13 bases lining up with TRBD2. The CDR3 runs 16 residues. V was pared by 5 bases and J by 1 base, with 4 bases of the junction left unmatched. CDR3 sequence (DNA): TGTGCCAGCAGTCGGAGACTAGCGGGGGGCCAAGAGACCCAGTACTTC. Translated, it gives CASSRRLAGGQETQYF.